Each of the 5 T cell receptor beta chains below was sequenced from the same sample in a study of blood T cells in healthy people across ages (dated by TCRdb to the mid-2010s). Library construction relied on 5' RACE. Instrument on record: Illumina HiSeq 2500. The second PCR ran for about 7 to 11 cycles and used a J-beta primer mix along with a sample-barcoded 5' primer. Using fastp trimming at Q25 and MiXCR clonotype assembly, TCRdb reanalyzed the public sequencing data and kept in-frame beta chains. Entries are consolidated by CDR3 protein sequence, retaining the most common genes and DNA. The sample table shows 1.5 million or so distinct CDR3 sequences, and roughly 43% are seen once. Under 5% of the sample comes from the top ten. Sequencing was done on a sample of blood. These receptors all come from a woman under 30 in good health.

The rearrangement links TRBV5-6 to TRBJ1-2; D unresolved. Germline CDR1 and CDR2: SGHDT and YYEEEE. V was shortened by 3 bases and J by 1 base, with 13 bases between the two germline ends. The CDR3 sequence is 15 residues long. The CDR3 spells CASSYDTRGNYGYTF. In DNA form, the CDR3 reads TGTGCCAGCAGCTATGACACGCGGGGTAACTATGGCTACACCTTC.

At least ten counts were recorded for this clonotype. The chain carries TRBV20-1 and TRBJ2-1, with TRBD1 as a possible D gene (5 bases). The CDR3 length is 13 residues. Germline-derived CDR1 and CDR2 are DFQATT and SNEGSKA (reference sequence). Trimming stripped 6 bases from V and 6 bases from J, with 15 bases between. CDR3 sequence (DNA): TGCAGTGCCTTAACCATCAGGGTCAATGAGCAGTTCTTC. Protein: CSALTIRVNEQFF.

This clonotype was recorded a few times. The chain recombines TRBV5-1 with TRBJ2-1; TRBD1 or TRBD2 may be the D gene (5 bases each). V lost 1 base to trimming and J lost 3 bases, with 11 bases between them. The CDR3 has 15 residues. Germline lookup yields CDR1 SGHRS and CDR2 YFSETQ. The CDR3 loop is CASSLLGDLYNEQFF. CDR3 in DNA: TGCGCCAGCAGCTTGTTAGGGGACCTCTACAATGAGCAGTTCTTC. Full variable domain (remainder filled in from reference TRBV5-1 and TRBJ2-1): KAGVTQTPRYLIKTRGQQVTLSCSPISGHRSVSWYQQTPGQGLQFLFEYFSETQRNKGNFPGRFSGRQFSNSRSEMNVSTLELGDSALYLCASSLLGDLYNEQFFGPGTRLTVL.

The chain combines TRBV5-1 with TRBJ1-1, with D uncertain. The CDR3 has 13 amino acids. Germline CDR1 is SGHRS and CDR2 is YFSETQ. V was shortened by 4 bases and J by 7 bases, with 14 bases between the two germline ends. CDR3 bases: TGCGCCAGCAGCGCCCCTCGGGCCAATGAAGCTTTCTTT. Its translation is CASSAPRANEAFF.

The sample holds many counts of this clonotype. The CDR3 loop reads CSIAKELDSYNEQFF. The CDR3 DNA follows: TGCAGCATAGCCAAAGAGCTAGATTCTTACAATGAGCAGTTCTTC. This chain connects TRBV29-1 to TRBJ2-1, with no clear D. Trimming took 8 bases from V and 4 from J, leaving 21 bases between them. This CDR3 contains 15 residues. Germline loops: CDR1 SQVTM, CDR2 ANQGSEA.